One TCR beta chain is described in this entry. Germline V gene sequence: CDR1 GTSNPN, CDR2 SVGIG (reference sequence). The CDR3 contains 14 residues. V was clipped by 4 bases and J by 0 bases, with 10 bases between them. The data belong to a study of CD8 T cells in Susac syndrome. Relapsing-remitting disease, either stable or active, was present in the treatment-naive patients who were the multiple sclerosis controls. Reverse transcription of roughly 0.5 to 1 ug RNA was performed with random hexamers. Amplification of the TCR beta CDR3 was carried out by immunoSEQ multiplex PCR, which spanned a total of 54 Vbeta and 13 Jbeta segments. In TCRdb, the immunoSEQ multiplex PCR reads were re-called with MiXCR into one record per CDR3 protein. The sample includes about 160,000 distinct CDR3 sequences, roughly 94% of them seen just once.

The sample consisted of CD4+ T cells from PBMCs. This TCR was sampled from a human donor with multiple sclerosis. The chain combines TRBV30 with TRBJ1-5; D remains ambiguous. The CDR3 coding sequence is TGTGCCTGGAACCAAGGGAATAGCAATCAGCCCCAGCATTTT. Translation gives CAWNQGNSNQPQHF.